These 27 T cell receptor beta chains originate from one sample sequenced in a study of T cell responses to AZD1222 COVID-19 vaccine. Only in-frame clones appear in the TCRdb table, and some are missing; sequencing was by immunoSEQ multiplex PCR. The sample has over 85,000 clones; around 89% are singletons. The sample here was peripheral blood, taken on day 0 of AZD1222 vaccination. The receptors stem from an adult in good health.

The rearrangement links TRBV25-1 to TRBJ1-1, with TRBD1 matching over 7 bases. Trimming took 6 bases from V and 4 from J; bases not matched to a gene: 11. This CDR3 spans 15 amino acids. From germline, CDR1 is MGHDK and CDR2 SYGVNS. Here the CDR3 DNA reads TGTGCCAGCAGCCTGTTGGGACAGATGCCCACTGAAGCTTTCTTT. Amino acids: CASSLLGQMPTEAFF. The full variable domain, in which reference TRBV25-1 and TRBJ1-1 provide the parts outside the CDR3, is EADIYQTPRYLVIGTGKKITLECSQTMGHDKMYWYQQDPGMELHLIHYSYGVNSTEKGDLSSESTVSRIRTEHFPLTLESARPSHTSQYLCASSLLGQMPTEAFFGQGTRLTVV.

The chain recombines TRBV6-5 with TRBJ1-6; D is perhaps TRBD1 (5 bases). The CDR3 extends over 15 amino acids. CDR1 is MNHEY, CDR2 SVGAGI, per germline. Trimming cost V 0 bases and J 7 bases, with 10 bases left between them. The CDR3 DNA reads as TGTGCCAGCAGTTACTCGAGGGGAGGGAATTCACCCCTCCACTTT. Translation: CASSYSRGGNSPLHF.

In its sample, this clone was seen once. The chain recombines TRBV19 with TRBJ2-2; 7 positions agree with TRBD1. V lost 1 base to trimming and J lost 5 bases; unmatched junction nucleotides: 4. CDR1 is LNHDA, CDR2 SQIVND, per germline (reference sequence). The CDR3 contains 15 residues. Here the CDR3 reads CASSIGQGRTGELFF. The CDR3 nucleotides are TGTGCCAGTAGTATAGGACAGGGCAGAACCGGGGAGCTGTTTTTT.

The rearrangement uses TRBV5-1 and TRBJ1-1, with TRBD1 matching 12 bases. The CDR3 loop spans 15 amino acids. V lost 4 bases and J lost 4; bases outside the gene matches: 5. The germline gives CDR1 SGHRS, CDR2 YFSETQ. The CDR3 DNA sequence: TGCGCCAGCAGCCTGGGACAGGGGGCGCCCACTGAAGCTTTCTTT. Translation: CASSLGQGAPTEAFF.

This clone was seen just once. The genes are TRBV18 and TRBJ1-1; D not certain. CDR3 length: 15 residues. Germline values: CDR1 KGHSH, CDR2 LQKENI. V was clipped by 3 bases and J by 2 bases, with 13 bases between them. The CDR3 DNA sequence: TGTGCCAGCTCACCTTCGTATCGACAAAACACTGAAGCTTTCTTT. It codes for CASSPSYRQNTEAFF. The full variable domain, its missing parts supplied by reference TRBV18 and TRBJ1-1, is NAGVMQNPRHLVRRRGQEARLRCSPMKGHSHVYWYRQLPEEGLKFMVYLQKENIIDESGMPKERFSAEFPKEGPSILRIQQVVRGDSAAYFCASSPSYRQNTEAFFGQGTRLTVV.

The chain recombines TRBV2 with TRBJ1-6; D might be TRBD1 (6 bases). Germline CDR1 reads SNHLY; CDR2 reads FYNNEI. The CDR3 has 14 amino acids. The V end lost 5 bases, the J end lost 9 bases, and 14 bases lay between the germline ends. The CDR3 sequence: CASSRTGLGSPLHF. The CDR3 DNA reads as TGTGCCAGCAGTCGTACAGGGTTGGGTTCACCCCTCCACTTT.

This clone was recorded once. The chain employs TRBV12-3 or TRBV12-4 and TRBJ2-5; D possibly corresponds to TRBD2 (5 bases). The germline V and J ends were trimmed by 5 bases and 5 bases, with 9 bases remaining between them. This CDR3 has 12 residues. CDR3 in DNA: TGTGCCAGCAGTGAGGGCCGGGAGACCCAGTACTTC. Amino acid sequence: CASSEGRETQYF.

The J gene is TRBJ2-1, the V gene TRBV4-3; 9 nucleotides line up with TRBD2. V lost 0 bases and J lost 10; bases outside the gene matches: 10. This CDR3 is 16 amino acids long. CDR1 is LGHNA, CDR2 YSLEER, per germline. The CDR3 spells CASSQDEAGGPEEQFF. The CDR3 DNA reads TGCGCCAGCAGCCAAGATGAGGCGGGGGGGCCGGAGGAGCAGTTCTTC.

The J gene is TRBJ1-1, the V gene TRBV6-5, with D possibly TRBD1 on 5 matching bases. Germline V gene data show CDR1 as MNHEY and CDR2 as SVGAGI. The length of the CDR3 is 13 residues. The V gene lost 3 bases and the J gene lost 6 bases, with 11 bases spanning the gap. CDR3 loop: CASSYQGWSEAFF. The CDR3 DNA reads TGTGCCAGCAGTTATCAGGGCTGGTCTGAAGCTTTCTTT.

This sequence joins TRBV6-2 or TRBV6-3 and TRBJ2-5; D is tentatively TRBD1 or TRBD2 (5 bases each). V was pared by 1 base and J by 7 bases, with 7 bases between. The germline V gene has CDR1 MNHEY and CDR2 SVGEGT. The CDR3 runs to 12 residues. CDR3 nucleotide sequence: TGTGCCAGCAGTTACTTGGGACGGACCCAGTACTTC. Amino acid sequence: CASSYLGRTQYF.

This clone showed up just once. V usage is TRBV2 and J usage is TRBJ2-7; the D call may be TRBD1 or TRBD2 (6 bases each). The V gene's germline CDR1 is SNHLY and CDR2 FYNNEI. The CDR3 runs to 14 residues. Between the trimmed V and J ends, which lost 9 bases and 5 bases, there was a span of 20 bases. The CDR3 is CASWGAGVGHEQYF. CDR3 nucleotides: TGTGCCAGTTGGGGGGCAGGGGTCGGCCACGAGCAGTACTTC.

The V call is TRBV5-8, the J call TRBJ1-5; D is perhaps TRBD1 (6 bases). CDR1 is SGHTS and CDR2 is YDEGEE in the germline V gene. Trimming shortened V by 3 bases and J by 11 bases, and 15 bases separated the two germline ends. CDR3 length equals 13 residues. The CDR3: CASSYLQGMAQHF. The CDR3 nucleotides are TGTGCCAGCAGCTATCTACAGGGTATGGCCCAGCATTTT.

V gene TRBV2 combines with J gene TRBJ2-5; 8 positions match TRBD2. V was pared by 5 bases and J by 4 bases, with 9 bases of the junction left unmatched. The CDR3 totals 15 residues. Germline V gene sequence: CDR1 SNHLY, CDR2 FYNNEI. This CDR3 reads CASSTTSGGGETQYF. As DNA, the CDR3 is TGTGCCAGCAGTACAACAAGCGGGGGCGGAGAGACCCAGTACTTC.

The J gene is TRBJ2-4, the V gene TRBV7-2; D not resolved. Germline CDR1 and CDR2: SGHTA and FQGNSA. The V end was cut by 3 bases, the J end by 2 bases, with 14 bases between. CDR3 length: 16 residues. Here the CDR3 DNA reads TGTGCCAGCAGCTTCGGCTCGCCCTCACCCAAAAACATTCAGTACTTC. This translates into CASSFGSPSPKNIQYF. Drawing the rest from reference TRBV7-2 and TRBJ2-4, the complete variable domain is GAGVSQSPSNKVTEKGKDVELRCDPISGHTALYWYRQSLGQGLEFLIYFQGNSAPDKSGLPSDRFSAERTGGSVSTLTIQRTQQEDSAVYLCASSFGSPSPKNIQYFGAGTRLSVL.

The chain carries TRBV6-4 and TRBJ1-5, with 8 positions matching TRBD1. Germline-derived CDR1 and CDR2 are MRHNA and SNTAGT. After removal of 6 bases from V and 6 bases from J, the junction contained 7 bases not matched to a gene. This CDR3 has 14 residues. CDR3 loop: CASSPGGAGQPQHF. As DNA, the CDR3 is TGTGCCAGCAGCCCAGGGGGCGCGGGTCAGCCCCAGCATTTT.

This clone occurred a few times. V usage is TRBV7-6 and J usage is TRBJ2-2; TRBD2 might be the D (6 bases). Looked up from germline, CDR1 is SGHVS and CDR2 is FNYEAQ. V was trimmed by 5 bases and J by 5 bases, leaving 15 bases between them. The CDR3 spans 15 residues. CDR3 region: CASSLVDGGTGELFF. The CDR3 DNA follows: TGTGCCAGCAGCCTAGTTGATGGGGGGACCGGGGAGCTGTTTTTT. Drawing the rest from reference TRBV7-6 and TRBJ2-2, the complete variable domain is GAGVSQSPRYKVTKRGQDVALRCDPISGHVSLYWYRQALGQGPEFLTYFNYEAQQDKSGLPNDRFSAERPEGSISTLTIQRTEQRDSAMYRCASSLVDGGTGELFFGEGSRLTVL.

This chain joins TRBV20-1 and TRBJ2-7; D uncertain. The CDR3 consists of 11 residues. V was clipped by 4 bases and J by 9 bases, with 13 bases between them. Germline assignment: CDR1 DFQATT and CDR2 SNEGSKA (reference sequence). DNA for the CDR3: TGCAGTGCTACCAGACAAATGGGGCAGTACTTC. It specifies CSATRQMGQYF.

The chain employs TRBV7-2 and TRBJ2-3; the D gene could be TRBD1 or TRBD2 (5 bases each). With 1 base removed from V and 8 bases from J, the gap between germline ends came to 16 bases. This CDR3 contains 15 residues. Germline V lookup: CDR1 SGHTA, CDR2 FQGNSA. The CDR3 loop reads CASSLEGRAFGTQYF. The CDR3 coding sequence is TGTGCCAGCAGCTTAGAGGGACGGGCGTTCGGTACGCAGTATTTT.

The chain employs TRBV29-1 and TRBJ2-1, with 7 bases aligning to TRBD1. V trimming: 8 bases; J trimming: 3 bases; junction bases outside the gene matches: 7. CDR3 length equals 13 residues. The germline V gene encodes CDR1 SQVTM and CDR2 ANQGSEA. The CDR3 region has the DNA TGCAGCACTAACAGGGGATACTACAATGAGCAGTTCTTC. Protein product: CSTNRGYYNEQFF.

Written as DNA, the CDR3 is TGTGCCAGAAGCCTGTCCCGGGACAGGGGGTCTGGAAACACCATATATTTT. This gives the protein CARSLSRDRGSGNTIYF. The chain couples TRBV5-3 to TRBJ1-3, with 11 bases aligning to TRBD1. TRBV5-3 is sorted into the ORF group, with uncertain function. J gave up 1 base and V 4 bases, and 7 bases lay outside the gene matches. The length of the CDR3 is 17 residues.

The V call is TRBV6-4, the J call TRBJ1-1, with D perhaps matching TRBD1 (6 bases). The germline V gene encodes CDR1 MRHNA and CDR2 SNTAGT. V was shortened by 0 bases and J by 4 bases, with 12 bases between the two germline ends. CDR3 length: 15 amino acids. DNA for the CDR3: TGTGCCAGCAGTGACTCCGGAGGGGGGGTCACTGAAGCTTTCTTT. This translates into CASSDSGGGVTEAFF.

This clone occurred once. Mismatch with germline at one junction end may stem from a read error. The chain couples TRBV6-2 or TRBV6-3 to TRBJ1-6, with 7 bases lining up with TRBD1. The germline V gene encodes CDR1 MNHEY and CDR2 SVGEGT. The CDR3 consists of 15 residues. The CDR3 spells CASSRITGDNSPLHF. CDR3 sequence (DNA): TGTGCCAGCAGCCGGATAACAGGGGATAACTCACCCCTCCACTTT.

This clone has only one observation. V usage is TRBV18 and J usage is TRBJ2-3; no firm D call. The CDR3 consists of 14 residues. V was shortened by 2 bases and J by 3 bases, with 9 bases between the two germline ends. Germline CDR1 is KGHSH and CDR2 is LQKENI. CDR3 sequence: CASSPDAQTDTQYF. CDR3 in DNA: TGTGCCAGCTCACCAGATGCACAGACAGATACGCAGTATTTT.

The rearrangement links TRBV19 to TRBJ1-3, with D possibly TRBD1 on 5 matching bases. Trimming shortened V by 5 bases and J by 2 bases, and 13 bases separated the two germline ends. The CDR3 has 15 residues. Germline lookup yields CDR1 LNHDA and CDR2 SQIVND (reference sequence). Here the CDR3 reads CASSGAPLPGNTIYF. The CDR3 DNA follows: TGTGCCAGTAGTGGGGCCCCGCTACCTGGAAACACCATATATTTT. The complete variable domain, with remaining parts taken from reference TRBV19 and TRBJ1-3, reads DGGITQSPKYLFRKEGQNVTLSCEQNLNHDAMYWYRQDPGQGLRLIYYSQIVNDFQKGDIAEGYSVSREKKESFPLTVTSAQKNPTAFYLCASSGAPLPGNTIYFGEGSWLTVV.

The gene calls are TRBV5-1 and TRBJ2-1, with 13 bases that match TRBD2. With V trimmed by 3 bases and J by 3 bases, 6 bases remained unmatched. CDR3 length: 17 residues. The germline CDR1 and CDR2 sequences are SGHRS and YFSETQ. The CDR3 DNA follows: TGCGCCAGCAGCTACGCCGGACTAGCGGGGGTCTACAATGAGCAGTTCTTC. This sequence encodes CASSYAGLAGVYNEQFF.

V gene TRBV28 combines with J gene TRBJ1-5; TRBD1 is a possible D gene (6 bases). The CDR3 is 13 amino acids. Trimming removed 6 bases at V and 4 bases at J, with 10 bases between. Germline values: CDR1 MDHEN, CDR2 SYDVKM. The CDR3, as DNA: TGTGCCAGCAGCTTAACAGGGAATCAGCCCCAGCATTTT. Translated, it gives CASSLTGNQPQHF.

This clone was detected only once. This chain uses TRBV2 with TRBJ2-1; no firm D call. Germline V gives CDR1 SNHLY, CDR2 FYNNEI. Trimming left V 0 bases short and J 4 bases short, with 4 bases between. CDR3 size: 13 residues. The CDR3 nucleotides are TGTGCCAGCAGTGAAGCCTCTTACAATGAGCAGTTCTTC. Residues: CASSEASYNEQFF.